The present TCR beta chain was sequenced within a study of radiation and T cells in renal cell carcinoma. General study points: Pretreatment tumor biopsies were lacking, so baseline clonotypes are unknown.

Sequenced by immunoSEQ multiplex PCR; TCRdb stores in-frame clones only, minus some. The table has approximately 120,000 clones, roughly four fifths seen once. Time point meaning: baseline pretreatment blood. The treatment was: 15 Gy SBRT to primary tumor, nephrectomy 4 weeks later. After SBRT, blood was collected at 2 and 4 weeks, plus baseline. This renal cell carcinoma was of the clear cell type. Notes on this clone: Its antigen is still unknown.

The V end was cut by 5 bases, the J end by 7 bases, with 11 bases between. CDR3 size: 13 residues. Per the germline V gene, CDR1 is SNHLY and CDR2 is FYNNEI. This chain joins TRBV2 and TRBJ2-2, with D unresolved. The receptor comes from a woman between 55 and 75 years old with renal cell carcinoma. Sequencing was performed on blood, taken from a patient whose treatment included radiotherapy and nephrectomy. This CDR3 reads CASSPPRGGELFF. CDR3 coding DNA: TGTGCCAGCAGTCCCCCTCGAGGCGGGGAGCTGTTTTTT. The entire variable domain, with the rest obtained from reference TRBV2 and TRBJ2-2, is as follows: EPEVTQTPSHQVTQMGQEVILRCVPISNHLYFYWYRQILGQKVEFLVSFYNNEISEKSEIFDDQFSVERPDGSNFTLKIRSTKLEDSAMYFCASSPPRGGELFFGEGSRLTVL.